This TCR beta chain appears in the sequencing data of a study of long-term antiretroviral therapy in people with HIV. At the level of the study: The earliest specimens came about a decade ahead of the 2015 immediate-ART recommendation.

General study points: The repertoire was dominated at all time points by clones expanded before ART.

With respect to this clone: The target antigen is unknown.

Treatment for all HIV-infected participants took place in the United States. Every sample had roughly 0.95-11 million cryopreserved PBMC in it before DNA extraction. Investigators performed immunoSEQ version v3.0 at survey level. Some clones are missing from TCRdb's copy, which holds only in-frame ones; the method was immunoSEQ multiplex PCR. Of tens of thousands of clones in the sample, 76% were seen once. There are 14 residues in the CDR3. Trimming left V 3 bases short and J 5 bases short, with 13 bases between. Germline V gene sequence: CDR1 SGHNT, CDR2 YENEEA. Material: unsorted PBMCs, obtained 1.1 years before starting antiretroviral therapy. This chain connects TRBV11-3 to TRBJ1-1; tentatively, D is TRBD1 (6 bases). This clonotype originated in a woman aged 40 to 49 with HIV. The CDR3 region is CASSFSGGVTEAFF. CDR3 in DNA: TGTGCCAGCAGCTTTTCCGGGGGCGTTACTGAAGCTTTCTTT.